This T cell receptor (beta chain) comes out of a study of T cells in Graves' hyperthyroidism and ophthalmopathy. Study in general: The authors collected peripheral blood at initial diagnosis, before any treatment.

This clonotype was seen at least ten times. RNA transcripts were the template for amplifying TCR beta CDR3 regions. HTBI primers were the set used in a first-round RT-PCR of the TCR CDR3. MiXCR was run by TCRdb on the multiplex PCR reads, yielding one entry per CDR3 protein. The sample carries about 550,000 distinct CDR3 sequences, around 21% recorded once. Germline assignment: CDR1 SSHAT and CDR2 FNYEAQ (reference sequence). The J segment lost 5 bases and the V segment lost 3 bases, leaving 17 bases of the junction unmatched. This CDR3 has 18 residues. Stable Graves' hyperthyroidism denoted no ophthalmopathy progression over 18 months. Fresh peripheral blood, about 9.9 ml, yielded the PBMCs.

The chain has TRBV7-7 and TRBJ2-5; the match to TRBD2 covers 8 bases. The source of this sequence is a young man with Graves' hyperthyroidism. The specimen sequenced was blood. Here the CDR3 reads CASSFFPMGGGYKETQYF. Written as DNA, the CDR3 is TGTGCCAGCAGCTTCTTCCCCATGGGCGGGGGGTACAAGGAGACCCAGTACTTC.